A selection of T cell receptor beta chains follows, all from one sample in a study of beta chain features in type 1 diabetes. Assay: immunoSEQ multiplex PCR; the TCRdb copy retains only in-frame clones and omits some. The sample records over 300,000 clones, 7% to 10% being singletons. Sequences were obtained from central memory CD4+ T cells from blood. These receptors all stem from a man aged 25-45 years with type 1 diabetes. Both conserved end residues are part of each CDR3. Each record gives: J gene, D gene, CDR3 length, clone size, V gene, CDR3 protein, CDR3 DNA. The D gene is left open where the match is weak. Size is omitted from some rows. Given values are once, few, many or a class for expanded clones.

TRBJ2-1 TRBD2 15 few TRBV7-2 CASSFRGGLRNEQFF TGTGCCAGCAGTTTTCGGGGGGGCCTCAGAAATGAGCAGTTCTTC
TRBJ2-6 . 18 . TRBV18 CASSPLMQDSSGANVLTF TGTGCCAGCTCACCACTTATGCAGGACAGCTCTGGGGCCAACGTCCTGACTTTC
TRBJ1-1 . 14 . TRBV6-5 CASNKYQLGTEAFF TGTGCCAGCAATAAATACCAACTTGGGACTGAAGCTTTCTTT
TRBJ2-3 TRBD2 15 few TRBV7-2 CASSLVAGGSDTQYF TGTGCCAGCAGCTTAGTAGCGGGGGGGTCAGATACGCAGTATTTT
TRBJ2-7 . 13 few TRBV2 CASSDAFTYEQYF TGTGCCTCGAGCGACGCATTTACCTACGAGCAGTACTTC
TRBJ2-7 TRBD2 13 many TRBV15 CATSREGPYEQYF TGTGCCACCTCGAGGGAGGGACCCTACGAGCAGTACTTC
TRBJ2-1 . 13 few TRBV6-6 CASTLTWSNEQFF TGTGCCAGCACCTTGACTTGGTCCAATGAGCAGTTCTTC
TRBJ1-1 . 13 few TRBV7-9 CASSLDRATEAFF TGTGCCAGCAGCTTAGACAGGGCCACTGAAGCTTTCTTT
TRBJ2-2 TRBD1 16 few TRBV9 CASSVRGQRNTGELFF TGTGCCAGCAGCGTTCGGGGACAGAGGAACACCGGGGAGCTGTTTTTT
TRBJ1-2 . 14 . TRBV13 CASSPPDRAYGYTF TGTGCCAGCAGCCCACCGGATAGGGCCTATGGCTACACCTTC
TRBJ1-2 TRBD1 13 few TRBV27 CASSFTGDYGYTF TGTGCCAGCAGTTTCACAGGGGACTATGGCTACACCTTC
TRBJ1-5 . 15 . TRBV5-1 CASSLVGGAGQPQHF TGCGCCAGCAGCTTGGTTGGGGGCGCGGGTCAGCCCCAGCATTTT
TRBJ1-1 . 14 . TRBV6-6 CASSYSAATTEAFF TGTGCCAGCAGTTACTCGGCCGCGACCACTGAAGCTTTCTTT
TRBJ1-5 TRBD1 14 . TRBV18 CASSPGQGNQPQHF TGTGCCAGCTCACCAGGACAGGGAAATCAGCCCCAGCATTTT
TRBJ1-1 . 15 . TRBV18 CASSPGWQDHTEAFF TGTGCCAGCTCCCCCGGATGGCAAGATCACACTGAAGCTTTCTTT
TRBJ1-5 . 12 . TRBV28 CASSLEGQPQHF TGTGCCAGCAGTTTGGAGGGTCAGCCCCAGCATTTT
TRBJ2-7 TRBD2 14 . TRBV7-9 CASSPGLALYEQYF TGTGCCAGCAGCCCGGGACTAGCGCTTTACGAGCAGTACTTC
TRBJ1-3 . 15 . TRBV6-1 CASSETFSLGNTIYF TGTGCCAGCAGTGAAACATTTTCACTTGGAAACACCATATATTTT
TRBJ2-5 . 12 . TRBV7-2 CASSFAVGTQYF TGTGCCAGCAGCTTTGCCGTCGGGACCCAGTACTTC
TRBJ2-3 . 13 few TRBV7-9 CASSLAYTDTQYF TGTGCCAGCAGCTTAGCCTACACAGATACGCAGTATTTT
TRBJ2-2 TRBD2 15 few TRBV10-3 CASTLDLAGRGELFF TGTGCCAGCACTCTCGATCTAGCGGGGCGCGGGGAGCTGTTTTTT
TRBJ2-3 TRBD2 16 . TRBV9 CASSVESSGGTDTQYF TGTGCCAGCAGCGTAGAATCTAGCGGGGGCACAGATACGCAGTATTTT
TRBJ2-2 . 14 few TRBV6-5 CASAPGIHTGELFF TGTGCCAGCGCCCCCGGGATTCACACCGGGGAGCTGTTTTTT
TRBJ1-4 . 15 few TRBV7-2 CASSLQGMGGEKLFF TGTGCCAGCAGCTTACAGGGGATGGGTGGTGAAAAACTGTTTTTT
TRBJ2-1 . 12 . TRBV9 CASEREYNEQFF TGTGCCAGCGAGAGAGAATACAATGAGCAGTTCTTC
TRBJ2-2 . 17 . TRBV7-2 CASSLAFSGVGTGELFF TGTGCCAGCAGCTTAGCGTTTAGCGGAGTGGGCACCGGGGAGCTGTTTTTT
TRBJ1-5 . 15 few TRBV2 CASKGRSNSNQPQHF TGTGCCAGCAAGGGCAGGAGTAATAGCAATCAGCCCCAGCATTTT
TRBJ2-5 . 15 . TRBV4-1 CASSLGSTVQETQYF TGCGCCAGCAGCCTGGGTAGTACAGTACAAGAGACCCAGTACTTC
TRBJ1-2 . 13 . TRBV19 CASQSTDGYGYTF TGTGCCAGTCAATCTACCGATGGCTATGGCTACACCTTC
TRBJ1-5 . 18 many TRBV16 CASSHQDPGAWGNQPQHF TGTGCCAGCAGCCACCAGGACCCAGGGGCCTGGGGCAATCAGCCCCAGCATTTT
TRBJ2-1 TRBD2 14 . TRBV29-1 CSESSAGGPDEQFF TGCAGCGAATCTTCTGCGGGGGGGCCGGATGAGCAGTTCTTC
TRBJ1-1 . 15 many TRBV14 CASSQELGKNTEAFF TGTGCCAGCAGCCAAGAGCTTGGGAAGAACACTGAAGCTTTCTTT
TRBJ2-7 . 15 . TRBV7-8 CASSLGTEYSYEQYF TGTGCCAGCAGCTTAGGAACAGAATACTCCTACGAGCAGTACTTC
TRBJ1-1 . 15 few TRBV6-5 CASSYAGRGDTEAFF TGTGCCAGCAGTTACGCGGGGAGGGGGGACACTGAAGCTTTCTTT
TRBJ2-1 TRBD2 15 few TRBV10-2 CASSERLAGRNEQFF TGCGCCAGCAGTGAGAGGCTAGCGGGGCGGAATGAGCAGTTCTTC
TRBJ1-2 TRBD1 15 few TRBV30 CAWSTLGQSNYGYTF TGTGCCTGGAGTACCTTGGGACAGAGCAACTATGGCTACACCTTC
TRBJ1-3 . 19 few TRBV4-3 CASSQDWTVGLVSGNTIYF TGCGCCAGCAGCCAAGATTGGACAGTGGGGCTAGTTTCTGGAAACACCATATATTTT
TRBJ2-3 . 16 . TRBV9 CASSVGRGFGTDTQYF TGTGCCAGCAGCGTAGGGAGAGGGTTTGGCACAGATACGCAGTATTTT
TRBJ2-1 . 15 few TRBV7-9 CASSPGHSSYNEQFF TGTGCCAGCAGCCCGGGCCATAGCTCCTACAATGAGCAGTTCTTC
TRBJ1-1 . 11 . TRBV28 CASTLNTEAFF TGTGCCAGCACCCTTAACACTGAAGCTTTCTTT
TRBJ2-1 . 15 few TRBV6-5 CASSPTGYSYNEQFF TGTGCCAGCAGCCCCACGGGGTATTCCTACAATGAGCAGTTCTTC
TRBJ2-3 . 14 few TRBV6-5 CASTIQGGTDTQYF TGTGCCAGCACCATACAGGGAGGCACAGATACGCAGTATTTT
TRBJ2-2 . 15 . TRBV9 CASSVEDSYTGELFF TGTGCCAGCAGCGTAGAGGACAGTTACACCGGGGAGCTGTTTTTT
TRBJ1-5 . 15 . TRBV7-2 CASSLEDGSNQPQHF TGTGCCAGCAGCTTAGAGGACGGCTCAAATCAGCCCCAGCATTTT
TRBJ1-4 TRBD1 17 . TRBV13 CASSFSDREDWGEKLFF TGTGCCAGCAGCTTCTCCGACAGGGAGGATTGGGGTGAAAAACTGTTTTTT
TRBJ2-3 . 15 many TRBV7-9 CASSSPAGSTDTQYF TGTGCCAGCAGCTCTCCTGCGGGGAGCACAGATACGCAGTATTTT